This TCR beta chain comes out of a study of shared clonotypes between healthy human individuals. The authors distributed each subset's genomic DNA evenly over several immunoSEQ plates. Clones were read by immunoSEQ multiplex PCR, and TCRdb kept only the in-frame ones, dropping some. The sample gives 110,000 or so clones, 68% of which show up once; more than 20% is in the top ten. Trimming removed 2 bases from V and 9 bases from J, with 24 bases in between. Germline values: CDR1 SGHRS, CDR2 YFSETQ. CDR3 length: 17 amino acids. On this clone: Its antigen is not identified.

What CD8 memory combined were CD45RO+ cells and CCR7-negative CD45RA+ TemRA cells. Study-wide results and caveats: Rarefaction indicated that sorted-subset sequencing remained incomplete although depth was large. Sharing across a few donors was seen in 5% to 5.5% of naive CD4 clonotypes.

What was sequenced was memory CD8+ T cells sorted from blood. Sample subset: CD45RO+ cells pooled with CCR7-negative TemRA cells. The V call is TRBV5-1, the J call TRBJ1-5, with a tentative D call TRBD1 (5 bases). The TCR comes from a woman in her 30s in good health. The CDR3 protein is CASSLNLSRDGERPQHF. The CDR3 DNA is TGCGCCAGCAGCTTAAACCTAAGTCGGGACGGGGAAAGGCCCCAGCATTTT.